The 12 T cell receptor beta chains reported below all come from one sample, sequenced in a study of blood T cell repertoires in COVID-19. Sequencing used immunoSEQ multiplex PCR; TCRdb keeps in-frame clones, though not all of them. This table holds over 45,000 clones, around 80% found once. The sequenced material came from peripheral blood. These receptors were collected from a woman aged 80 or over with acute or convalescent COVID-19.

The chain combines TRBV12-5 with TRBJ2-3; TRBD1 aligns across 7 bases. The CDR3 runs 17 residues. V lost 6 bases to trimming and J lost 2 bases; unmatched junction nucleotides: 14. Germline V gives CDR1 LGHNT, CDR2 FRNRAP. CDR3 sequence: CASGNSGTEHSTDTQYF. The CDR3 DNA sequence: TGTGCTAGTGGCAATTCCGGGACAGAACACTCCACAGATACGCAGTATTTT.

The J gene is TRBJ1-4, the V gene TRBV28; possible D gene TRBD1, 5 bases. This CDR3 is built from 17 residues. Per germline, CDR1 MDHEN and CDR2 SYDVKM. V dropped 1 base and J dropped 0 bases, with 12 bases sitting between them. CDR3 DNA sequence: TGTGCCAGCAGTTTATTGCGGGGGGGGGCAACTAATGAAAAACTGTTTTTT. Translating it yields CASSLLRGGATNEKLFF. The full variable domain, its missing parts supplied by reference TRBV28 and TRBJ1-4, is DVKVTQSSRYLVKRTGEKVFLECVQDMDHENMFWYRQDPGLGLRLIYFSYDVKMKEKGDIPEGYSVSREKKERFSLILESASTNQTSMYLCASSLLRGGATNEKLFFGSGTQLSVL.

The rearrangement links TRBV27 to TRBJ2-3, with D perhaps TRBD2 (5 bases). CDR3 length equals 16 residues. Deletions cut 5 bases from V and 2 bases from J, with 17 bases between. Per the germline V gene, CDR1 is MNHEY and CDR2 is SMNVEV (reference sequence). CDR3 bases: TGTGCCAGCAGTAATGAGGGTAGCAGATACACAGATACGCAGTATTTT. Translated: CASSNEGSRYTDTQYF.

This clone turned up a few times. The V call is TRBV11-3, the J call TRBJ1-1; unclear D gene. Per germline, CDR1 SGHNT and CDR2 YENEEA. This CDR3 is 12 amino acids long. Trimming removed 5 bases from V and 5 bases from J, with 9 bases in between. CDR3 bases: TGTGCCAGCAGCGATCCGGGGACTGAAGCTTTCTTT. Amino acid sequence: CASSDPGTEAFF.

The V call is TRBV19, the J call TRBJ1-1, with D possibly TRBD1 on 5 matching bases. Germline CDR1 reads LNHDA; CDR2 reads SQIVND (reference sequence). V gave up 7 bases and J gave up 1 base, with 13 bases separating them. The CDR3 has 14 amino acids. Written as DNA, the CDR3 is TGTGCCAGTACCTCGGGCAGGGCGAACACTGAAGCTTTCTTT. Translating gives CASTSGRANTEAFF.

The rearrangement uses TRBV3-1 (or the pseudogene TRBV3-2) and TRBJ2-4; TRBD1 matches at 11 bases. The ends lost 4 bases at V and 0 bases at J; junction bases unmatched: 8. The CDR3 consists of 18 residues. Per the germline V gene, CDR1 is LGHDT and CDR2 is YNNKEL (reference sequence). The CDR3 nucleotides are TGTGCCAGCAGCCCCGGGACAGGGGGGTCACTAGCCAAAAACATTCAGTACTTC. Translated, it gives CASSPGTGGSLAKNIQYF.

This clone was found a few times. The chain uses TRBV15 and TRBJ1-6, with a weak D call TRBD1 (6 bases). Deletions cut 4 bases from V and 6 bases from J, with 19 bases between. The CDR3 covers 17 residues. In germline, CDR1 is LNHNV, CDR2 YYDKDF (reference sequence). The CDR3 DNA follows: TGTGCCACCAGCACGACCGAGCAGGGGTGGACTAATTCACCCCTCCACTTT. Translating gives CATSTTEQGWTNSPLHF.

The chain recombines TRBV24-1 with TRBJ2-3, with 14 positions matching TRBD2. CDR1 is KGHDR and CDR2 is SFDVKD in the germline V gene. J lost 4 bases, V lost 4 bases, and 3 bases had no gene match. There are 16 residues in the CDR3. The CDR3 DNA is TGTGCCACCAGTGACCGACTAGCGGGGGGGGCAGATACGCAGTATTTT. Translation gives CATSDRLAGGADTQYF.

V is TRBV5-1 and J is TRBJ2-3; no firm D call. V lost 1 base and J lost 3, with 6 bases in between. The CDR3 consists of 13 residues. The germline V gene has CDR1 SGHRS and CDR2 YFSETQ. CDR3: CASSLPGTDTQYF. The CDR3 DNA reads as TGCGCCAGCAGCTTGCCCGGGACAGATACGCAGTATTTT.

The chain links TRBV18 to TRBJ2-7; no clear D gene. V was cut by 3 bases and J by 7 bases, with 7 bases left in between. The CDR3 covers 11 residues. The germline CDR1 and CDR2 sequences are KGHSH and LQKENI. The CDR3 DNA reads TGTGCCAGCTCACCTGAGGTTGAGCAGTACTTC. This encodes CASSPEVEQYF.

The chain has TRBV29-1 and TRBJ2-2, with D hard to call. V lost 8 bases and J 6 bases, leaving 10 bases between the germline ends. Germline V gene lookup returns CDR1 SQVTM and CDR2 ANQGSEA. The CDR3 covers 11 residues. The CDR3 reads CSFRVAGELFF. CDR3 coding DNA: TGCAGCTTTAGAGTCGCCGGGGAGCTGTTTTTT.

V and J are TRBV18 and TRBJ1-3; D is unclear. Looked up from germline, CDR1 is KGHSH and CDR2 is LQKENI. This CDR3 has 15 residues. The V gene lost 4 bases and the J gene lost 1 base, with 11 bases spanning the gap. The CDR3 coding sequence is TGTGCCAGCTCACGAGAGGGTGGTTCTGGAAACACCATATATTTT. This gives the protein CASSREGGSGNTIYF. The variable domain in full, completed from reference TRBV18 and TRBJ1-3, reads NAGVMQNPRHLVRRRGQEARLRCSPMKGHSHVYWYRQLPEEGLKFMVYLQKENIIDESGMPKERFSAEFPKEGPSILRIQQVVRGDSAAYFCASSREGGSGNTIYFGEGSWLTVV.